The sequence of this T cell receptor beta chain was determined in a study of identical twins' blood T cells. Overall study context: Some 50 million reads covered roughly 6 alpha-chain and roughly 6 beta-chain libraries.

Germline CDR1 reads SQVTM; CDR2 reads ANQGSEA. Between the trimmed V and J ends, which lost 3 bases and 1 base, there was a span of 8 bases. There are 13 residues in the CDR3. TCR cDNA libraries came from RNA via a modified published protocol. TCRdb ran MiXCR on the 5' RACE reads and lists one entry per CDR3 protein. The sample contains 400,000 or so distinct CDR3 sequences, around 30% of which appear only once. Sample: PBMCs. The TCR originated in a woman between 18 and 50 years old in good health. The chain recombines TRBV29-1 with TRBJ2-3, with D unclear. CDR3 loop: CSVDRQGTDTQYF. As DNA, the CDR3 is TGCAGCGTTGATAGGCAGGGCACAGATACGCAGTATTTT.